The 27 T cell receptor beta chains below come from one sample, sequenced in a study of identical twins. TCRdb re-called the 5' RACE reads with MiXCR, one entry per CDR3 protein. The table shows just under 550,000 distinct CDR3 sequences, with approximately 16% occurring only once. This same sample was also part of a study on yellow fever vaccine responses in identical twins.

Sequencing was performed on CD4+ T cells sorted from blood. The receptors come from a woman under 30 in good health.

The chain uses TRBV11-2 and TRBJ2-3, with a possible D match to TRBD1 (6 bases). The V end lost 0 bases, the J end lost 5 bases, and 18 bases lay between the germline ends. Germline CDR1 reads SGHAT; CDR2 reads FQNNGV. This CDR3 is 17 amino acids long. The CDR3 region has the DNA TGTGCCAGCAGCTTAGATCAGGGGACGATCCCCATAGATACGCAGTATTTT. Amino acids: CASSLDQGTIPIDTQYF.

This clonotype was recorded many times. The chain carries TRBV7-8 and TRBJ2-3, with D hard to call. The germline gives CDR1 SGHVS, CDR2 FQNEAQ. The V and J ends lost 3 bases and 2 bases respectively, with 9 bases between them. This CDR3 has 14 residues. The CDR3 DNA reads TGTGCCAGCAGCTTTGGCAGAACCACAGATACGCAGTATTTT. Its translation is CASSFGRTTDTQYF. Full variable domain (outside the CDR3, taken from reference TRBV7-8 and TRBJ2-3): GAGVSQSPRYKVAKRGQDVALRCDPISGHVSLFWYQQALGQGPEFLTYFQNEAQLDKSGLPSDRFFAERPEGSVSTLKIQRTQQEDSAVYLCASSFGRTTDTQYFGPGTRLTVL.

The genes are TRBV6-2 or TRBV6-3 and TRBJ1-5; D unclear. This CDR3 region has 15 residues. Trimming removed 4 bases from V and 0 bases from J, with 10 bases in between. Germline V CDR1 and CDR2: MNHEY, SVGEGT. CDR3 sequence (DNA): TGTGCCAGCAGTTCGTTCGATTATAGCAATCAGCCCCAGCATTTT. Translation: CASSSFDYSNQPQHF.

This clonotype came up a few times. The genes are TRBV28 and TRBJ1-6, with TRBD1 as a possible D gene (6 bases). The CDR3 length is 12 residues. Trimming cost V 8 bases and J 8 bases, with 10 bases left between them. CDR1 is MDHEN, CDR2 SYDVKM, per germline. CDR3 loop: CASVRGDSPLHF. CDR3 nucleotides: TGTGCCAGCGTCAGGGGTGATTCACCCCTCCACTTT.

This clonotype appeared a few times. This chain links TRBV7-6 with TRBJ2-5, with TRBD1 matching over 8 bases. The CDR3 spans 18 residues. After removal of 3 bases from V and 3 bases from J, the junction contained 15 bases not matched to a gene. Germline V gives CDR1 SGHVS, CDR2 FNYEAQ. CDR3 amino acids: CASSFGILNDRGKETQYF. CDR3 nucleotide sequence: TGTGCCAGCAGCTTTGGGATCCTCAATGACAGGGGAAAAGAGACCCAGTACTTC.

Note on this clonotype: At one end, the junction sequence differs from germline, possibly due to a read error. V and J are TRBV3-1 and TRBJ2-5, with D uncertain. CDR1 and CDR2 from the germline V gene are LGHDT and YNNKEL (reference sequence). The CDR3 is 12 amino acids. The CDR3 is CASSQGDWPANF. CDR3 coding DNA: TGTGCCAGCAGCCAAGGAGATTGGCCCGCGAACTTC.

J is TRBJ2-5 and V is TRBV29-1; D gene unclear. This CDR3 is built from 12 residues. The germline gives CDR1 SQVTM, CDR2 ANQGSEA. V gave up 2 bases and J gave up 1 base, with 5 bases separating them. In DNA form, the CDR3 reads TGCAGCGTTGAACCAGCCCAAGAGACCCAGTACTTC. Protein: CSVEPAQETQYF.

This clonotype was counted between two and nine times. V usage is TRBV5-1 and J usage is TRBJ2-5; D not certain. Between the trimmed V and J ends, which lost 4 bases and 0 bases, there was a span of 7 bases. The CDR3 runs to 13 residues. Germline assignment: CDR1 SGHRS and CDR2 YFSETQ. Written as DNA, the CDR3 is TGCGCCAGCAGCCCTTCACACCAAGAGACCCAGTACTTC. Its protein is CASSPSHQETQYF. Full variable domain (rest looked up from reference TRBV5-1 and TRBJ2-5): KAGVTQTPRYLIKTRGQQVTLSCSPISGHRSVSWYQQTPGQGLQFLFEYFSETQRNKGNFPGRFSGRQFSNSRSEMNVSTLELGDSALYLCASSPSHQETQYFGPGTRLLVL.

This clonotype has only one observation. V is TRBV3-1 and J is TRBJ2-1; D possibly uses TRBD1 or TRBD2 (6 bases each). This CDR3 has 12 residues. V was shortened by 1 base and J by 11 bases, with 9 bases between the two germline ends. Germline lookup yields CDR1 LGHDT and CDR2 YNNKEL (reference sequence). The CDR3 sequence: CASSQGGTQQFF. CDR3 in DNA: TGTGCCAGCAGCCAAGGCGGGACACAGCAGTTCTTC.

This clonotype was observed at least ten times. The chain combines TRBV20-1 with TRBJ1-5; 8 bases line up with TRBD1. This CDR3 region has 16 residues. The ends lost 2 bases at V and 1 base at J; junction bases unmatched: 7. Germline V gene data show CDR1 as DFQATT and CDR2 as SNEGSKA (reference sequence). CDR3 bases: TGCAGTGCTAGACCGACAGGGGCCACAAGCAATCAGCCCCAGCATTTT. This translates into CSARPTGATSNQPQHF.

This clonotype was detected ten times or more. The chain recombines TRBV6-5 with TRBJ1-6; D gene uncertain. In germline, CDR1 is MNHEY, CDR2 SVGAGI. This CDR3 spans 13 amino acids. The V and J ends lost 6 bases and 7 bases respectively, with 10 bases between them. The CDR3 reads CASSLNRNSPLHF. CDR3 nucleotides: TGTGCCAGCAGCCTTAATCGAAATTCACCCCTCCACTTT.

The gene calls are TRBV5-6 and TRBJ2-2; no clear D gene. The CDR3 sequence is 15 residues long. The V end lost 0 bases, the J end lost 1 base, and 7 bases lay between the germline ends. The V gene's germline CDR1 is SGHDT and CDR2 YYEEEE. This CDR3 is CASSLVQKNTGELFF. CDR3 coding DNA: TGTGCCAGCAGCTTGGTGCAGAAGAACACCGGGGAGCTGTTTTTT.

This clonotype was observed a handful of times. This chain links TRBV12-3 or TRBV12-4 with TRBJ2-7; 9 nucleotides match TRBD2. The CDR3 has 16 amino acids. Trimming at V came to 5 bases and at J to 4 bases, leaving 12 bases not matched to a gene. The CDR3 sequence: CASSARVSGSLYEQYF. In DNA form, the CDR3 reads TGTGCCAGCAGTGCCCGGGTTAGCGGGAGTTTATACGAGCAGTACTTC.

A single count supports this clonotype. CDR3 loop: CASSRNQGALGYTF. In DNA, the CDR3 is TGTGCCAGCAGCCGCAATCAGGGGGCGCTTGGCTACACCTTC. The J gene is TRBJ1-2, the V gene TRBV9; 8 bases are a match to TRBD1. CDR1 and CDR2 (germline): SGDLS, YYNGEE. After removal of 4 bases from V and 7 bases from J, the junction contained 9 bases not matched to a gene. The CDR3 covers 14 residues.

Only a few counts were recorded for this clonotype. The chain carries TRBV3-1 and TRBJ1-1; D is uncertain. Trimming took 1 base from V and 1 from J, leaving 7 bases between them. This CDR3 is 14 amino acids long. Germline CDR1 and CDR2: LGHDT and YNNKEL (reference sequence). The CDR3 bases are TGTGCCAGCAGCCAAGCATTGGAGAACACTGAAGCTTTCTTT. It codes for CASSQALENTEAFF.

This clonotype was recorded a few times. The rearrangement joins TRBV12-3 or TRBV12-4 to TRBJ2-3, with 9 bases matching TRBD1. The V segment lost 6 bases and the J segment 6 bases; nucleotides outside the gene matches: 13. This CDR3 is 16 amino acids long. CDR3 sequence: CASSPGTGINGDTQYF. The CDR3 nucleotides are TGTGCCAGCAGCCCCGGGACAGGGATTAATGGCGATACGCAGTATTTT.

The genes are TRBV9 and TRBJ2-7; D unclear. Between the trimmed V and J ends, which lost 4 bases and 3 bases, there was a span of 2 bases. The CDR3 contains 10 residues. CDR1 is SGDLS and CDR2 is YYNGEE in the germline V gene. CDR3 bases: TGTGCCAGCAGCATCTACGAGCAGTACGTC. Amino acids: CASSIYEQYV.

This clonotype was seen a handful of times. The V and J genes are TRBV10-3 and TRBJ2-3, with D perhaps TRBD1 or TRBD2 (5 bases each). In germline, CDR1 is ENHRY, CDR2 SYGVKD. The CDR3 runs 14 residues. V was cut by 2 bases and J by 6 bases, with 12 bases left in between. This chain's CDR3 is CAISEGTYTDTQYF. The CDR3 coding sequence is TGTGCCATCAGTGAGGGGACCTATACGGATACGCAGTATTTT.

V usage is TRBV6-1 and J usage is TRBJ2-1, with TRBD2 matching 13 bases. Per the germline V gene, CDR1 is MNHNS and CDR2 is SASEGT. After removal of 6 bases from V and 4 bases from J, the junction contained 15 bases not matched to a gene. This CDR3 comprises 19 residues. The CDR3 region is CASRGPLAGGPFPYNEQFF. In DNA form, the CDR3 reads TGTGCCAGCAGAGGACCACTAGCGGGAGGGCCCTTTCCATACAATGAGCAGTTCTTC.

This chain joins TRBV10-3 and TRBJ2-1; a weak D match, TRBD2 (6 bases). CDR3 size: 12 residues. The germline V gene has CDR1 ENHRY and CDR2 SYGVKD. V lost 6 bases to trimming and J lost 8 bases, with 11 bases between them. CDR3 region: CAIREGGDEQFF. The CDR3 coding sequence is TGTGCCATCAGGGAGGGTGGGGATGAGCAGTTCTTC.

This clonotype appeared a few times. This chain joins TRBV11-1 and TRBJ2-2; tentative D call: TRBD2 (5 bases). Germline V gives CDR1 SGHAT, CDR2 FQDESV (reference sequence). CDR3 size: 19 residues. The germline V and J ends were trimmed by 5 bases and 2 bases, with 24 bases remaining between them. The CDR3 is CASSPDRGSWQTNTGELFF. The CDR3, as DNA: TGTGCCAGCAGCCCAGACCGTGGGAGTTGGCAAACAAACACCGGGGAGCTGTTTTTT.

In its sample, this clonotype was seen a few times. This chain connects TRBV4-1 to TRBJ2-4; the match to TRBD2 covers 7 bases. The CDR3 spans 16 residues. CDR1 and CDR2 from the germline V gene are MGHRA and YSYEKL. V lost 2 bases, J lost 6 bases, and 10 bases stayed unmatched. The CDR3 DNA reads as TGCGCCAGCAGCCAACCCGCCGCGGGGAGGGGAAACATTCAGTACTTC. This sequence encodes CASSQPAAGRGNIQYF.

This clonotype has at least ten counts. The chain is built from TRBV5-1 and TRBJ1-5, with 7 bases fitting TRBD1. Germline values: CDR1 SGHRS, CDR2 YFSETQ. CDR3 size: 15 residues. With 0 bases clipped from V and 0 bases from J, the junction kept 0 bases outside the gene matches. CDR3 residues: CASSLEGASNQPQHF. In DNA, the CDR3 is TGCGCCAGCAGCTTGGAGGGGGCTAGCAATCAGCCCCAGCATTTT.

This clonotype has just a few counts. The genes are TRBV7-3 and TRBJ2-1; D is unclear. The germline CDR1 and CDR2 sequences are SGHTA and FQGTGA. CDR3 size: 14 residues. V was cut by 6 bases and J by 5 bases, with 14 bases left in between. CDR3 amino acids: CASRKSRHDNEQFF. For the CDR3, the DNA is TGTGCCAGCAGAAAGAGCCGACACGACAATGAGCAGTTCTTC.

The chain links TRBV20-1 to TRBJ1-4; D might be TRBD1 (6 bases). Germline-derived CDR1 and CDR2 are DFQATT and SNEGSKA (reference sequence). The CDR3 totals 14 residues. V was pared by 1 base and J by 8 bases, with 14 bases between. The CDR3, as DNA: TGCAGTGCTAGAGTTGTAGGGGGAGAGGAAAAACTGTTTTTT. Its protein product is CSARVVGGEEKLFF.

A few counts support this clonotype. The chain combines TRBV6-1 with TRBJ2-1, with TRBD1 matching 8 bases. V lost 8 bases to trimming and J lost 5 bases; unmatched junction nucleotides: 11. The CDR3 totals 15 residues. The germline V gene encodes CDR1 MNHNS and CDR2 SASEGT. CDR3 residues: CASLRSGTGDNEQFF. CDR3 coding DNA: TGTGCCAGCCTAAGGTCCGGGACAGGAGACAATGAGCAGTTCTTC.

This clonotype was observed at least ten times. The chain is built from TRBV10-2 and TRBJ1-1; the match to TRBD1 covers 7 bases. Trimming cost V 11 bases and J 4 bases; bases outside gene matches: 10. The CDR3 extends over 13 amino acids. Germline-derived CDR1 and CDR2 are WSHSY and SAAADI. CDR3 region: CAALGQAGTEAFF. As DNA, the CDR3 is TGCGCCGCCCTAGGACAGGCGGGCACTGAAGCTTTCTTT.